This is a list of T cell receptor beta chains from one sample in a study of neurological immune-mediated disorders. From the 5' RACE reads, TCRdb called clonotypes with MiXCR, one entry per CDR3 protein. This table has about 20,000 distinct CDR3 sequences, about 2.5% appearing once. The sample was PBMCs. The receptors derive from a young woman with multiple sclerosis. Both conserved end residues are trimmed from each CDR3.

CDR3,V
ASSLEGGLNTEAF,TRBV7-8
ASSLSLGRANEKLF,TRBV7-9
AISESNGVSKTQY,TRBV10-3
SARTRQQNTEAF,TRBV20-1
ASSSEVNTESF,TRBV7-9
SVTAQETQY,TRBV20-1
SASHGRARNEQF,TRBV20-1
ASTPTGMRTDTQY,TRBV11-3
ASSHSQGTYNEQF,TRBV5-1
ASSDGRNWEKLF,TRBV25-1
ASSLMEGSGNEQF,TRBV12-3/TRBV12-4
SASASLTSPYGYT,TRBV20-1
AISEVDEQF,TRBV10-3
AISSGSNGYT,TRBV10-3
ASSEPETTTATGMGTDTQY,TRBV25-1
SARLVVQVYNSPLH,TRBV20-1
ATSQGVTEAF,TRBV24-1
ASSPSGGYNTEAF,TRBV9
ASSFGSGEAF,TRBV12-3/TRBV12-4
AINARVNYGYT,TRBV10-3
ASSLGAGGEQY,TRBV7-8
ASSQEDTHQETQY,TRBV3-1
SASWGGADTQY,TRBV20-1
SARDARSGRWGAAETQY,TRBV20-1
ASSPSGVSYNEQF,TRBV7-9
ASSSGQPWRNEQF,TRBV5-1
ASSLGIRVNEQY,TRBV12-3/TRBV12-4
ASSLASSDYEQY,TRBV12-3/TRBV12-4
ASSLNRAGNEQY,TRBV11-2
SASRTSGSTDTQY,TRBV20-1
ASSPGGAPMNTEAF,TRBV3-1
ASSLYRNGYT,TRBV28
ASSIDASGTDTQY,TRBV12-3/TRBV12-4
ASSFSATGPQNEQY,TRBV5-1
ASSLPLAGEFGEQF,TRBV3-1
ASSRSRDLYEQY,TRBV5-1
ASSLSGTGVDTQY,TRBV27
ASSQGAGGLGELF,TRBV3-1
ASSLVLADNEQF,TRBV7-9
SAGEDRGRETQY,TRBV20-1
ASSPGHSLGETQY,TRBV5-1
SAFRTGRADTQY,TRBV20-1